This T cell receptor beta chain was obtained from a study of CD8+CD57+ T cells in acquired aplastic anemia. Study at large: Each DNA sample taken from sorted CD4+ and CD8+ cells came to about 3 ug on average.

CDR3 and TCR beta VDJ profiling relied on genomic DNA as the template. Each CDR3 protein gets one entry after TCRdb re-called the reads with MiXCR. The data contain around 500,000 distinct CDR3 sequences, 25% to 40% of them singletons. Sequencing involved patients with CD8+CD57+ cell expansion previously shown by flow cytometry. Patients uniformly had severe acquired aplastic anemia. Patients had received no therapy at the time of blood sampling. Study-level results: With respect to CD8+ Simpson's diversity, patients and controls did not differ significantly.

The CDR3 extends over 13 residues, inclusive of both ends. In germline, CDR1 is KGHDR, CDR2 SFDVKD. The sample holds many counts of this clonotype. Antigen unknown. It is unclear where the CDR3 begins or ends on the DNA, so no DNA is shown, and the CDR3 is as TCRdb lists it. Sequences were obtained from sorted CD4+, CD8+, or CD8+CD57+ T cells (not recorded which) from PBMCs. The chain has TRBV24-1 and TRBJ2-3; TRBD2, as called in the table, went unchecked against the DNA. The TCR originated in a human donor with aplastic anemia. This CDR3 is CATSEVAGGSTYF.